This TCR beta chain was observed in a study of blood T cells in healthy people across ages. Next came a second PCR, run for about 7 to 11 cycles, which used a sample-barcoded 5' primer along with a J-beta primer mix. There were at least 2.5 million CDR3-containing paired-end reads obtained from each sample. TCRdb reanalysed the 5' RACE reads using MiXCR and keeps one entry per CDR3 protein. The table lists 1.2 million to 1.5 million distinct CDR3 sequences, 42% of them singletons, with 7.9% in the top ten. The V segment lost 5 bases and the J segment 7 bases; nucleotides outside the gene matches: 7. The CDR3 sequence is 15 residues long. CDR1 and CDR2 from the germline V gene are SNHLY and FYNNEI.

The sequence was collected from a woman between 18 and 29 years old in good health. The V gene is TRBV2, the J gene TRBJ1-6, with 8 positions matching TRBD1. Sequenced sample: blood. The CDR3 DNA reads TGTGCCAGCAGTTCCGGACAGGGTGAAAATTCACCCCTCCACTTT. It is translated as CASSSGQGENSPLHF.